This T cell receptor beta chain is drawn from a study of T cells in Graves' hyperthyroidism and ophthalmopathy (dated by TCRdb to 2018 to 2020). Background for the entire study: Peripheral blood was sampled at the time of initial diagnosis, prior to any treatment. TCR Vbeta CDR3 sequencing of 120 to 150 peripheral blood samples (approximately 44 ophthalmopathy, about 80 hyperthyroidism and roughly 17 progressor patients) is reported in the paper. In addition, the study compared T-cell repertoires in thyroid tissue and in blood from roughly 6 Graves' hyperthyroidism patients. An independent validation cohort of about 20 hyperthyroidism patients and 17 patients who later progressed to ophthalmopathy tested prospective prediction of ophthalmopathy. TCR V-J signatures able to tell the groups apart were searched for in a discovery cohort of 90 to 100 patients, of whom over 40 had Graves' ophthalmopathy and 55 to 60 had stable Graves' hyperthyroidism. After sampling, hyperthyroidism patients received methimazole starting at 30 mg daily, and ophthalmopathy patients received high-dose intravenous methylprednisolone. The 85 to 100 discovery patients were randomly split 7:3 into training and test sets.

Results and caveats for the whole study, not just this receptor: No statistical method was used to fix the sample size in advance, and group allocation was not hidden from the investigators. In cross-validation, a model built on a 13 V-J signature told ophthalmopathy apart from stable hyperthyroidism with just under 90% sensitivity and approximately 84% specificity, and in testing the same model reached 80%/75%. In validation, the model predicted progression to ophthalmopathy a median of roughly 6.1 months before onset, with approximately 70% sensitivity and roughly 73% specificity. Blood samples also contained most of the expanded thyroid clonotypes (frequency above 0.001), which suggests that blood repertoires may reflect thyroid immune responses.

CDR1 MDHEN and CDR2 SYDVKM are derived from the germline V gene. The CDR3, cysteine through phenylalanine, is 14 amino acids long. Here the CDR3 DNA is all that survives: 42 bases in frame from base 1. For this chain, trimming is 6 bases at the V end and 7 bases at the J end, and the number of junction bases without a gene match is 11. This clonotype has more than one count but fewer than ten. Its antigen remains unidentified. Base quality data are lacking; no much larger clone is found one base away. In the ophthalmopathy patients, disease was moderately to severely active, with a Clinical Activity Score of 3 or more, a NOSPECS grade of 4 or more, and a duration of less than 3 months. Exclusion was applied to patients with uncontrolled infections, other autoimmune diseases, pregnancy or lactation. Diagnoses relied on clinical symptoms, serum thyroxine and TRAb, thyroid ultrasound and orbital computed tomography. PBMCs were isolated from about 10 ml of fresh peripheral blood by Ficoll-Paque density gradient centrifugation. Total RNA was extracted using Trizol reagent, and RNA quality was assessed on an Agilent 2100 Bioanalyzer.

TCR beta CDR3 regions were amplified from RNA transcripts. The TCR CDR3 was subjected to a first round of RT-PCR using the HTBI primer set and the Qiagen OneStep RT-PCR kit. The libraries were constructed in a second round of multiplex PCR and then size-selected and purified. Sequencing of the libraries was done on an Illumina HiSeq2000 using paired-end 100 bp reads. As for how the authors treated the data: SOAPnuke was used to process the raw data, removing reads that contained adapters or uncalled bases, had a mean Phred below 15, or lacked an exact match to the constant primer or identifier. High-quality paired reads were merged using COPE v1.2.5, and each unique nucleotide sequence was defined as a clonotype. Clonotypes were aligned to IMGT TRBV, TRBD and TRBJ reference segments using MiTCR v1.1. Only V-J combinations with frequency above 0.0001, covering 99% to 99.2% of repertoires, were analysed. The TCS score was defined as F50 (clonal expansion) divided by E x V (chaos), with BLOSUM62-based TCRdist calculated between CDR3 peptides within each V-J. Welch's t-statistics and random forest reduced some 510 V-J features to 10 to 15, which were used in a naive Bayes classifier (R e1071). TCRdb's own reprocessing of the public reads used fastp at Q25 and MiXCR and kept productive beta chains. One record per CDR3 amino acid sequence lists the most common genes and DNA. TCRdb, rather than the study authors, made the V and J calls. The sample includes around 600,000 distinct CDR3 sequences, with about a sixth observed a single time. The ten biggest clones cover roughly 3.4% of the sample.

This clonotype was sampled from a woman aged 35 to 49 with Graves' ophthalmopathy. The rearranged segments are TRBV28 and TRBJ2-7, with 8 junctional bases fitting TRBD1. Input material: blood. The CDR3 protein sequence reads: CASRTGVGSGEQYF. The base sequence is TGTGCCAGCAGGACAGGGGTTGGGTCTGGGGAGCAGTACTTC. Supplemented by the reference TRBV28 and TRBJ2-7 proteins around the CDR3, the complete variable domain is DVKVTQSSRYLVKRTGEKVFLECVQDMDHENMFWYRQDPGLGLRLIYFSYDVKMKEKGDIPEGYSVSREKKERFSLILESASTNQTSMYLCASRTGVGSGEQYFGPGTRLTVT.